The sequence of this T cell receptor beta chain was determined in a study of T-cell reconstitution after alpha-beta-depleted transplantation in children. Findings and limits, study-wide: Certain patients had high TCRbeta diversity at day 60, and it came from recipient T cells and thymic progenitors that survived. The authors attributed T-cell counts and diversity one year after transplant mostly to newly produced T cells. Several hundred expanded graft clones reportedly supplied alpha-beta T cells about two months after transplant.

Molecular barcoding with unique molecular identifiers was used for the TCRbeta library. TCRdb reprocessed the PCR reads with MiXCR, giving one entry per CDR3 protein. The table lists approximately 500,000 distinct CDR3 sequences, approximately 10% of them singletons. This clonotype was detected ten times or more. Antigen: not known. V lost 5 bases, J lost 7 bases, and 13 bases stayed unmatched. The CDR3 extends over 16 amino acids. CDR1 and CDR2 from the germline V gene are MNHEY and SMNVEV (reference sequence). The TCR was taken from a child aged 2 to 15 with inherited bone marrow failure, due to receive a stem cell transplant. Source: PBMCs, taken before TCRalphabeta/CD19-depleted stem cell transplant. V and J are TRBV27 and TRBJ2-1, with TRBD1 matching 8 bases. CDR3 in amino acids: CASSALSGGSINEQFF. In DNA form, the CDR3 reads TGTGCCAGCAGTGCACTTTCAGGGGGCTCAATAAATGAGCAGTTCTTC.